Detailed here is one T cell receptor (beta chain). The antigen is undetermined. The data were obtained in a study of OX40 agonist ivuxolimab in advanced cancers. Study context: Dose-escalation patients suffered from hepatocellular carcinoma, melanoma, renal cell or head and neck cancer.

Points from the study as a whole: Fewer expanded clones were found on average in CD4+ than in CD8+ T cells.

Sequencing was performed with immunoSEQ multiplex PCR; in TCRdb, only in-frame clones are kept and a portion is missing. The data contain 30,000 to 45,000 clones, roughly nine tenths of them singletons. Trimming stripped 6 bases from V and 7 bases from J, with 15 bases between. The CDR3 spans 14 residues. From germline, CDR1 is SGHNT and CDR2 YENEEA. This rearrangement joins TRBV11-3 to TRBJ2-2; tentatively, D is TRBD1 (5 bases). Material: CD4+ or CD8+ T cells sorted from blood, obtained in a trial of the OX40 agonist ivuxolimab. This TCR was sampled from an adult with an advanced solid tumor such as melanoma, head and neck, liver or kidney cancer. In DNA form, the CDR3 reads TGTGCCAGCAGGGAGAGAAGGGGATTCGGGGAGCTGTTTTTT. Encoded protein: CASRERRGFGELFF.